These 17 T cell receptor beta chains originate from one sample sequenced in a study of response to subunit inactivated influenza vaccine. TCRdb re-called the RT-PCR reads with MiXCR, one entry per CDR3 protein. The sample shows a few hundred thousand distinct CDR3 sequences, around a fifth of them seen only once. Material: PBMCs from blood, obtained around 22 months after vaccination. The receptor set was obtained from a man aged 50-75 years who received an inactivated influenza vaccine.

This clonotype was detected a few times. The chain couples TRBV3-1 to TRBJ1-2, with a weak D call TRBD1 (5 bases). Germline CDR1 and CDR2: LGHDT and YNNKEL (reference sequence). The CDR3 covers 13 residues. Trimming stripped 2 bases from V and 4 bases from J, with 8 bases between. For the CDR3, the DNA is TGTGCCAGCAGCCAAACGACAGCCTATGGCTACACCTTC. This gives the protein CASSQTTAYGYTF.

The V gene is TRBV7-9, the J gene TRBJ2-2; tentative D call: TRBD1 (5 bases). The CDR3 has 14 amino acids. Germline assignment: CDR1 SEHNR and CDR2 FQNEAQ (reference sequence). Trimming stripped 5 bases from V and 4 bases from J, with 11 bases between. The CDR3 loop reads CASSPDRATGELFF. The CDR3 DNA reads TGTGCCAGCAGCCCAGACAGAGCCACCGGGGAGCTGTTTTTT.

At least ten counts were recorded for this clonotype. The rearrangement uses TRBV20-1 and TRBJ1-2; D perhaps matches TRBD1 (5 bases). This CDR3 has 10 residues. Germline CDR1 is DFQATT and CDR2 is SNEGSKA (reference sequence). Trimming took 4 bases from V and 5 from J, leaving 5 bases between them. CDR3 sequence reads: CSAKGYGYTF. In DNA, the CDR3 is TGCAGTGCTAAGGGGTATGGCTACACCTTC.

This clonotype was seen at least ten times. The rearrangement uses TRBV3-1 and TRBJ1-1, with unresolved D. Trimming cost V 0 bases and J 2 bases, with 10 bases left between them. This CDR3 spans 15 amino acids. Germline CDR1 reads LGHDT; CDR2 reads YNNKEL (reference sequence). CDR3 region: CASSQDAGRNTEAFF. The CDR3, as DNA: TGTGCCAGCAGCCAAGACGCCGGAAGAAACACTGAAGCTTTCTTT. The full variable domain, rest sourced from reference TRBV3-1 and TRBJ1-1, is DTAVSQTPKYLVTQMGNDKSIKCEQNLGHDTMYWYKQDSKKFLKIMFSYNNKELIINETVPNRFSPKSPDKAHLNLHINSLELGDSAVYFCASSQDAGRNTEAFFGQGTRLTVV.

CDR3 in amino acids: CASSPGTAYSYGYTF. The CDR3 DNA reads as TGTGCCAGCAGCCCCGGGACAGCTTACAGCTATGGCTACACCTTC. V and J are TRBV27 and TRBJ1-2; 7 nucleotides line up with TRBD1. Germline CDR1 and CDR2: MNHEY and SMNVEV (reference sequence). The V gene end was trimmed by 6 bases and the J gene end by 4 bases; junction bases not matched to a gene: 11. This CDR3 spans 15 amino acids.

The chain links TRBV20-1 to TRBJ2-7; TRBD2 agrees at 9 bases. V lost 6 bases and J lost 0; bases outside the gene matches: 9. CDR3 length: 15 residues. Germline V gives CDR1 DFQATT, CDR2 SNEGSKA (reference sequence). The CDR3 DNA reads TGCAGTGCCCATACTAGCGGGTCTTACTCCTACGAGCAGTACTTC. Its translation: CSAHTSGSYSYEQYF.

This chain joins TRBV4-3 and TRBJ2-1; D is possibly TRBD1 or TRBD2 (5 bases each). Trimming cost V 6 bases and J 10 bases, with 10 bases left between them. The CDR3 contains 11 residues. CDR1 and CDR2 from the germline V gene are LGHNA and YSLEER. The DNA of the CDR3 is TGCGCCAGCAGGAGGGGACCCGAGCAGTTCTTC. Protein: CASRRGPEQFF.

This clonotype was detected ten times or more. The rearrangement uses TRBV4-3 and TRBJ1-4, with D uncertain. V was trimmed by 1 base and J by 4 bases, leaving 7 bases between them. This CDR3 comprises 14 residues. CDR1 is LGHNA and CDR2 is YSLEER in the germline V gene. Here the CDR3 DNA reads TGCGCCAGCAGCCAAGTTCTGAGTAATGAAAAACTGTTTTTT. Encoded protein: CASSQVLSNEKLFF.

This clonotype has at least ten counts. This sequence joins TRBV30 and TRBJ1-2; the D gene is possibly TRBD1 (6 bases). V lost 4 bases to trimming and J lost 4 bases, with 13 bases between them. In germline, CDR1 is GTSNPN, CDR2 SVGIG (reference sequence). CDR3 length equals 13 residues. Here the CDR3 reads CAWNGGAGYGYTF. As DNA, the CDR3 is TGTGCCTGGAACGGGGGCGCTGGCTATGGCTACACCTTC.

This clonotype was seen ten or more times. The CDR3 protein is CASSVTHLPTDTEAFF. DNA of the CDR3: TGTGCCAGCAGCGTAACACACCTCCCAACGGACACTGAAGCTTTCTTT. The chain has TRBV9 and TRBJ1-1; no firm D call. The germline V gene encodes CDR1 SGDLS and CDR2 YYNGEE. V was pared by 1 base and J by 3 bases, with 16 bases between. There are 16 residues in the CDR3.

This clonotype was counted many times. The chain has TRBV20-1 and TRBJ2-5; no firm D call. Trimming took 0 bases from V and 4 from J, leaving 12 bases between them. The CDR3 runs to 14 residues. Germline assignment: CDR1 DFQATT and CDR2 SNEGSKA (reference sequence). CDR3 sequence (DNA): TGCAGTGCTAGAGAGCTGGACCACCCAGAGACCCAGTACTTC. Protein sequence: CSARELDHPETQYF.

The sample holds a few counts of this clonotype. The rearrangement uses TRBV7-9 and TRBJ1-5; weak D call: TRBD1 (6 bases). Germline-derived CDR1 and CDR2 are SEHNR and FQNEAQ (reference sequence). This CDR3 is built from 13 residues. Trimming pared 7 bases from V and 3 bases from J, leaving 10 bases between. CDR3 coding DNA: TGTGCCAGCACGCAGGGGTACAATCAGCCCCAGCATTTT. It codes for CASTQGYNQPQHF. Complete variable domain (other parts from reference TRBV7-9 and TRBJ1-5): DTGVSQNPRHKITKRGQNVTFRCDPISEHNRLYWYRQTLGQGPEFLTYFQNEAQLEKSRLLSDRFSAERPKGSFSTLEIQRTEQGDSAMYLCASTQGYNQPQHFGDGTRLSIL.

This clonotype was counted between two and nine times. The chain employs TRBV27 and TRBJ1-5; D is possibly TRBD1 (5 bases). This CDR3 comprises 15 residues. V shed 1 base and J shed 6 bases, with 13 bases lying between them. CDR1 is MNHEY and CDR2 is SMNVEV in the germline V gene (reference sequence). The DNA for the CDR3 is TGTGCCAGCAGTTTATATGGGGGTGTCGGTCAGCCCCAGCATTTT. Encoded protein: CASSLYGGVGQPQHF.

This clonotype was observed once. The chain joins TRBV5-4 to TRBJ2-1; D unresolved. This CDR3 has 13 amino acids. Per germline, CDR1 SGHNT and CDR2 YYREEE (reference sequence). The V gene lost 5 bases and the J gene lost 5 bases, with 11 bases spanning the gap. The CDR3 here is CASRFGANNEQFF. The CDR3 DNA is TGTGCCAGCAGATTCGGAGCAAACAATGAGCAGTTCTTC.

V and J are TRBV2 and TRBJ2-3; D possibly corresponds to TRBD2 (6 bases). The CDR3 runs to 18 residues. The V gene lost 0 bases and the J gene lost 4 bases, with 20 bases spanning the gap. Germline CDR1 is SNHLY and CDR2 is FYNNEI. Written as DNA, the CDR3 is TGTGCCAGCAGTGAAGCCGGATTAGGGAGGCTTGGCGCAGATACGCAGTATTTT. This translates into CASSEAGLGRLGADTQYF.

This clonotype has more than one count but fewer than ten. As DNA, the CDR3 is TGTGCCAGCTCACCCAACAGGGGTCAGCCCCAAGAGACCCAGTACTTC. Amino acids: CASSPNRGQPQETQYF. The chain uses TRBV18 and TRBJ2-5; 7 bases are a match to TRBD1. This CDR3 has 16 amino acids. V gave up 3 bases and J gave up 1 base; unmatched junction bases: 8. Germline V lookup: CDR1 KGHSH, CDR2 LQKENI. Complete variable domain (other parts from reference TRBV18 and TRBJ2-5): NAGVMQNPRHLVRRRGQEARLRCSPMKGHSHVYWYRQLPEEGLKFMVYLQKENIIDESGMPKERFSAEFPKEGPSILRIQQVVRGDSAAYFCASSPNRGQPQETQYFGPGTRLLVL.

The chain combines TRBV4-3 with TRBJ2-1; tentatively, D is TRBD2 (5 bases). CDR3 length: 13 residues. From germline, CDR1 is LGHNA and CDR2 YSLEER. V shed 0 bases and J shed 15 bases, with 15 bases lying between them. The chain's CDR3 is CASSQDRGFVGFF. The DNA of the CDR3 is TGCGCCAGCAGCCAAGATCGGGGATTTGTCGGGTTCTTC.